The source of this T cell receptor beta chain is a study of post-analysis software for immune sequencing data. Study at large: In terms of disease course, relapsing-remitting, secondary progressive and progressive-relapsing multiple sclerosis were included.

Looked up from germline, CDR1 is LGHNA and CDR2 is YSLEER. The CDR3 consists of 15 residues. V was shortened by 0 bases and J by 3 bases, with 11 bases between the two germline ends. For this clonotype: Its antigen remains unknown.

Regarding the study as a whole: Controls had lower frequencies than patients of a few TRBV segments, which included TRBV5-6, TRBV5-1 and TRBV20-1.

cDNA libraries of TCR beta carried unique molecular identifiers. Via MiXCR, TCRdb re-called the PCR reads, giving one row per CDR3 protein. Of hundreds of thousands of distinct CDR3 sequences in the sample, just under 30% were seen once. The rearrangement joins TRBV4-3 to TRBJ2-5; D not certain. The clonotype comes from a girl aged 10 to 17 with multiple sclerosis. What was sequenced was blood. The CDR3 DNA reads as TGCGCCAGCAGCCAAGAAGCTCGCCGTGAAGAGACCCAGTACTTC. This translates into CASSQEARREETQYF.